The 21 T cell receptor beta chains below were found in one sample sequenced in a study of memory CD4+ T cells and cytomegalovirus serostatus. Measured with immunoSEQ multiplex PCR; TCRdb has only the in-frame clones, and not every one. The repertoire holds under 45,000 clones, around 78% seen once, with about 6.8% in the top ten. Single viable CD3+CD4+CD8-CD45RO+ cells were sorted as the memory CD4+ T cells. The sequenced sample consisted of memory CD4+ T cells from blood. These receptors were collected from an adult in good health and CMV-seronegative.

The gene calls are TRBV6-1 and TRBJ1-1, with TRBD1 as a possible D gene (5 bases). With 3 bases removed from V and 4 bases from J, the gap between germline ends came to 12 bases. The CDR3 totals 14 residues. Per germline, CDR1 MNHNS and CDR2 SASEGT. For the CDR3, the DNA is TGTGCCAGCAGTGACAGACAGAGGATCACTGAAGCTTTCTTT. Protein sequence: CASSDRQRITEAFF.

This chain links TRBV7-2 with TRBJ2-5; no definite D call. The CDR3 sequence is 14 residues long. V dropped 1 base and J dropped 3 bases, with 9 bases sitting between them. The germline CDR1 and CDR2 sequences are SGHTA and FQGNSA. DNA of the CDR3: TGTGCCAGCAGCTTAGGGTTAATGGAAGAGACCCAGTACTTC. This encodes CASSLGLMEETQYF. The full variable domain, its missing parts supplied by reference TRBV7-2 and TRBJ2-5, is GAGVSQSPSNKVTEKGKDVELRCDPISGHTALYWYRQSLGQGLEFLIYFQGNSAPDKSGLPSDRFSAERTGGSVSTLTIQRTQQEDSAVYLCASSLGLMEETQYFGPGTRLLVL.

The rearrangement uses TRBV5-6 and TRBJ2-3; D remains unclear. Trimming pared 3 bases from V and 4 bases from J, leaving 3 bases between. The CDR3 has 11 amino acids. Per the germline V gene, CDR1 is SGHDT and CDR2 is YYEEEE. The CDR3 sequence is CASSWSDTQYF. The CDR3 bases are TGTGCCAGCAGCTGGTCAGATACGCAGTATTTT.

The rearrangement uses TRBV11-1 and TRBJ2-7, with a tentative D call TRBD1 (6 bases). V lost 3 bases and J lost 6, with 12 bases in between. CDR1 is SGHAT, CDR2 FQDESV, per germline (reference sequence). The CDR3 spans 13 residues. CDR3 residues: CASSLYRDGEQYF. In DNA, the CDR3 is TGTGCCAGCAGCTTGTACAGGGATGGCGAGCAGTACTTC.

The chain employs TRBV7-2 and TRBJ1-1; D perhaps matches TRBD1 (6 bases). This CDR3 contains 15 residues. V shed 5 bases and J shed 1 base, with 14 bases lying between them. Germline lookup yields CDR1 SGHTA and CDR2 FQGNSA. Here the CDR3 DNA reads TGTGCCAGCAGCCCGAACGGGGGGGCGAACACTGAAGCTTTCTTT. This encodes CASSPNGGANTEAFF.

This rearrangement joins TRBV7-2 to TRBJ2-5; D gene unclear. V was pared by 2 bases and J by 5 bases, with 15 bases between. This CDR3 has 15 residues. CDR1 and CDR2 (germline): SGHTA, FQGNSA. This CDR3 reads CASSLFKRNEETQYF. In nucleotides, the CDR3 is TGTGCCAGCAGCTTATTTAAGCGCAATGAGGAGACCCAGTACTTC.

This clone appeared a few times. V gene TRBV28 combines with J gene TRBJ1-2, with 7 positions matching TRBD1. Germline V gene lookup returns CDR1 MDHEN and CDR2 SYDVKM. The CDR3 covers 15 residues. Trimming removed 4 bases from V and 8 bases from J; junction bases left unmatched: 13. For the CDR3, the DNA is TGTGCCAGCAGTTCAATAGGCGAGGGGGCAAAGGGCTACACCTTC. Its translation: CASSSIGEGAKGYTF.

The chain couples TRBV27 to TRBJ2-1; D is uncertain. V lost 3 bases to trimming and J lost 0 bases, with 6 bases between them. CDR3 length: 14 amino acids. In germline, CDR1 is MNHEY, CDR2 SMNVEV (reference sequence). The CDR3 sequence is CASSFRSSYNEQFF. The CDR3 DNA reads TGTGCCAGCAGTTTTAGGAGCTCCTACAATGAGCAGTTCTTC.

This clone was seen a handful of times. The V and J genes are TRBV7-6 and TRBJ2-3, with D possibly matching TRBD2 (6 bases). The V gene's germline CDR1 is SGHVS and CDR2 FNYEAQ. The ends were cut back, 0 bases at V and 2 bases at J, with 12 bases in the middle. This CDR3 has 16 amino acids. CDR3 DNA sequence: TGTGCCAGCAGCTTAGCGCCGGCTAGCGACACAGATACGCAGTATTTT. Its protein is CASSLAPASDTDTQYF.

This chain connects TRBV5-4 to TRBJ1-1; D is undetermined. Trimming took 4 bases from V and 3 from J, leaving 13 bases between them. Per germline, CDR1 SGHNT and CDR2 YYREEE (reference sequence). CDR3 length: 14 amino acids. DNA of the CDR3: TGTGCCAGCAGCACCGGAGGGCGGGACACTGAAGCTTTCTTT. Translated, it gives CASSTGGRDTEAFF.

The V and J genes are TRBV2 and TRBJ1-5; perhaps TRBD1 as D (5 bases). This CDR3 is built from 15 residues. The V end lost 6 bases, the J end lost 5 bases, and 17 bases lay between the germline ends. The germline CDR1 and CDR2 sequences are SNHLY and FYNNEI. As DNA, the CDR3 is TGTGCCAGCAGAGACTCCGGGGCACTACATCAGCCCCAGCATTTT. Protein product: CASRDSGALHQPQHF.

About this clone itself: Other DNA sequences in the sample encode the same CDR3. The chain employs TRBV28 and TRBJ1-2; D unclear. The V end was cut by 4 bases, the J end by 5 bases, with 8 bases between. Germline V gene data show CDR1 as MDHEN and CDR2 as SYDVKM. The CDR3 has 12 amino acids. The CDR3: CASSSQTYGYTF. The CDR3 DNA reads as TGTGCCAGCAGTTCGCAGACGTATGGCTACACCTTC.

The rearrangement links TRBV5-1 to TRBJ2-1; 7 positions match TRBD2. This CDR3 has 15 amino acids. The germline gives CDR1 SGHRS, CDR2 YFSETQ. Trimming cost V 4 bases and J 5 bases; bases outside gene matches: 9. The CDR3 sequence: CASSPDGTTHNEQFF. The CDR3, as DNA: TGCGCCAGCAGCCCGGACGGGACTACGCACAATGAGCAGTTCTTC.

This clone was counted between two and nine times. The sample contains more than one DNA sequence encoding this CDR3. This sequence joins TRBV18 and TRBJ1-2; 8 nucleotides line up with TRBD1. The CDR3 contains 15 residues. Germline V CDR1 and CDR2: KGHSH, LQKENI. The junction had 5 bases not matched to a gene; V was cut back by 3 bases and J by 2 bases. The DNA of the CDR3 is TGTGCCAGCTCACCGGCGGGACAGGCGAACTATGGCTACACCTTC. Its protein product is CASSPAGQANYGYTF.

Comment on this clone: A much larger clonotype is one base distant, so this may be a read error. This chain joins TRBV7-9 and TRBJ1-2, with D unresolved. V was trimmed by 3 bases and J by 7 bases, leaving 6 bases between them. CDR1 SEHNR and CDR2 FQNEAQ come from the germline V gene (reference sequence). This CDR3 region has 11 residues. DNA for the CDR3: TGTGCCAGCAGCTTGGCGGGTGGCTACACCTTC. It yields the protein CASSLAGGYTF.

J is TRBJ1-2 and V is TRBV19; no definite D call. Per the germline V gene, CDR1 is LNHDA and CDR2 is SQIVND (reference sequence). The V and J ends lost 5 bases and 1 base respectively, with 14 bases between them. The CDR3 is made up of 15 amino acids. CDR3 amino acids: CASSPQLSNNYGYTF. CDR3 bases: TGTGCCAGTAGTCCCCAGCTGTCGAATAACTATGGCTACACCTTC.

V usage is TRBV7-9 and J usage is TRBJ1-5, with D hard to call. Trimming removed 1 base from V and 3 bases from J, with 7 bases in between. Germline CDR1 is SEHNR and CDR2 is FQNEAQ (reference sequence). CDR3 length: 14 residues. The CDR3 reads CASSLGRINQPQHF. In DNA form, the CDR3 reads TGTGCCAGCAGCTTAGGACGGATCAATCAGCCCCAGCATTTT. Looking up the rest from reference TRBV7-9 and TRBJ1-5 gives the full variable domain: DTGVSQNPRHKITKRGQNVTFRCDPISEHNRLYWYRQTLGQGPEFLTYFQNEAQLEKSRLLSDRFSAERPKGSFSTLEIQRTEQGDSAMYLCASSLGRINQPQHFGDGTRLSIL.

The CDR3 sequence is CASARSGTAMSYEQYF. The CDR3 bases are TGTGCCAGCGCCAGGTCGGGGACAGCCATGTCCTACGAGCAGTACTTC. This chain uses TRBV19 with TRBJ2-7, with 7 nucleotides matching TRBD1. CDR3 size: 16 residues. Germline V CDR1 and CDR2: LNHDA, SQIVND (reference sequence). Unmatched junction bases numbered 15, after V lost 9 bases and J lost 1 base. Together with reference TRBV19 and TRBJ2-7, the CDR3 gives the full variable domain: DGGITQSPKYLFRKEGQNVTLSCEQNLNHDAMYWYRQDPGQGLRLIYYSQIVNDFQKGDIAEGYSVSREKKESFPLTVTSAQKNPTAFYLCASARSGTAMSYEQYFGPGTRLTVT.

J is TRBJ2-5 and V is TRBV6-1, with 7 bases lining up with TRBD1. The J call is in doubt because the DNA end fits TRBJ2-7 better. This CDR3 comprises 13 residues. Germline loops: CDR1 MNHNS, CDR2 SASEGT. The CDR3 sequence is CAGRTGGTYEQYF. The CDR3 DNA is TGTGCCGGACGGACAGGAGGCACCTACGAGCAGTACTTC.

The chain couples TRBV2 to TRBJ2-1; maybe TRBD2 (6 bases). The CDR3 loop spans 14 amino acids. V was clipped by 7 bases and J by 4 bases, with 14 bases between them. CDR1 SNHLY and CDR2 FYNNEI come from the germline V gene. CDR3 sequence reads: CASMLSGGYNEQFF. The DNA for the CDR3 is TGTGCCAGCATGCTCTCCGGGGGATACAATGAGCAGTTCTTC.

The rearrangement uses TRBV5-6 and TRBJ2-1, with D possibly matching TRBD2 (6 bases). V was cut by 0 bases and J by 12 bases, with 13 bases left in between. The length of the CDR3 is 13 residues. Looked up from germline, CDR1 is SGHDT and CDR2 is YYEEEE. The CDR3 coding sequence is TGTGCCAGCAGCTTGGGGACTAACTTCGGGCAGTTCTTC. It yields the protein CASSLGTNFGQFF.